This T cell receptor (beta chain) was recovered during a study of prognosis after radiotherapy for stage I lung cancer. This clonotype was recorded at least ten times. Researchers used two-round multiplex PCR to amplify TCR beta CDR3 starting from genomic DNA. Each TRBV and TRBJ gene had its own primer in the first PCR round. Each CDR3 protein gets one entry after TCRdb re-called the multiplex PCR reads with MiXCR. The sample yields about 35,000 distinct CDR3 sequences, around 34% seen once. The CDR3 extends over 15 amino acids. V gave up 5 bases and J gave up 1 base, with 15 bases separating them. Germline lookup yields CDR1 SGHAT and CDR2 FQNNGV.

The V gene is TRBV11-2, the J gene TRBJ2-7, with D possibly matching TRBD1 (6 bases). The material was PBMCs, obtained before or after stereotactic body radiation therapy (not recorded which). This sequence was found in a donor aged 50 or older with non-small cell lung cancer. The CDR3 nucleotides are TGTGCCAGCAGCGTCGCAGGGGACCTATCCTACGAGCAGTACTTC. Protein: CASSVAGDLSYEQYF.